This is a list of T cell receptor beta chains from one sample in a study of T cell responses to AZD1222 COVID-19 vaccine. The method was immunoSEQ multiplex PCR; TCRdb's version includes in-frame clones alone and lacks a portion of them. The sample has about 100,000 clones, roughly nine tenths seen once. Here the sequenced sample was peripheral blood, taken on day 0 of AZD1222 vaccination. The source is an adult in good health. Each CDR3 is given without its conserved first and last residue.

V gene	CDR3 protein
TRBV7-2	ASSFLWTGTNQPQH
TRBV7-8	ASSLLAGGPQETQY
TRBV3-1/TRBV3-2	ASSQGDRGGNQPQH
TRBV7-2	ASSLPSSGWDTQY
TRBV6-1	ASREDRDLSLRTF
TRBV19	ASSIGAGGNYEQY
TRBV2	ASRGGTANNSPLH
TRBV12-3/TRBV12-4	ATGTGNTEAF
TRBV9	ASSVAWGNNSPLH
TRBV7-3	ASSPVGQADTQY
TRBV7-3	ASTPCGPPSNQPQH
TRBV7-9	ASSADRGINQPQH
TRBV4-3	ASSQDKQQF
TRBV21-1	ASSKRTAGQMNTEAF
TRBV6-6	ASSHGFGTEAF
TRBV18	ASSRSTDSYGYT
TRBV27	ASSLFAGSNSPLH
TRBV7-9	ASRQIGQKNYGYT
TRBV4-2	ASSQGSGLNSPLH
TRBV7-9	ASSLSEQGYNEQF
TRBV7-6	ASSLESRGLAGAPSTDTQY
TRBV19	ASTRSGGLRLNYGYT
TRBV6-5	ASSYPQGSGFSEQY
TRBV7-2	ASSPQPDLTDTQY
TRBV6-2/TRBV6-3	ASSFQTGRNTEAF
TRBV19	ASGQGAETQY
TRBV27	ASKKGASPLH
TRBV10-1	ASSELSGRAHEQF
TRBV6-1	ASSELRGGPQETQY
TRBV7-2	ASSLALGVQETQY
TRBV5-1	ASSLGPQGVYSPLH
TRBV20-1	SALDYTEAF
TRBV24-1	ATSAWDSLGDTQY
TRBV19	ASEGKNIQY
TRBV7-8	ASRYRTSYEQY
TRBV6-1	ASSESYVKLF
TRBV5-1	ASSFRDEQF
TRBV19	ASSIDPGRGVNQPQH
TRBV5-5	ASSQNTEAF
TRBV30	ACTGRGQPQH
TRBV6-5	ASSYSRGSPLH
TRBV3-1/TRBV3-2	ASSRTNYGYT
TRBV7-7	ASSLTSSTGELF
TRBV12-3/TRBV12-4	ASNSRPGQPQH
TRBV27	ASSLSPPGEKLF
TRBV5-6	ASSPSGTGYSAYGYT
TRBV4-3	ASSQDPSGGGGETQY
TRBV7-9	ASSRDRGGPEAF
TRBV5-4	ASSMGENTEAF
TRBV6-2/TRBV6-3	ASSYTGRGTEAF
TRBV9	ASSVTGGPSGNTIY
TRBV15	ATSVGWRTQY
TRBV29-1	SVQQVNYGYT
TRBV5-1	ASSFGLSGNTIY
TRBV7-7	ASSLGQFQETQY
TRBV14	ASSSIGAGRSDTQY
TRBV21-1	ASSTEEQGGEQY